This T cell receptor (beta chain) was profiled in a study of cytomegalovirus exposure and HLA in healthy donors. Sequenced by immunoSEQ multiplex PCR; TCRdb stores in-frame clones only, minus some. Of fewer than 70,000 clones in the sample, around 96% were seen once. This CDR3 has 15 amino acids. The germline gives CDR1 LNHDA, CDR2 SQIVND (reference sequence). V was pared by 11 bases and J by 0 bases, with 17 bases between. Material: PBMCs. V gene TRBV19 combines with J gene TRBJ1-5; maybe TRBD1 (6 bases). The TCR sequence derives from a man aged 18 to 30 in good health and CMV-seronegative. The chain's CDR3 is CAQGARDTSNQPQHF. In nucleotides, the CDR3 is TGTGCCCAAGGGGCCCGGGACACTAGCAATCAGCCCCAGCATTTT.